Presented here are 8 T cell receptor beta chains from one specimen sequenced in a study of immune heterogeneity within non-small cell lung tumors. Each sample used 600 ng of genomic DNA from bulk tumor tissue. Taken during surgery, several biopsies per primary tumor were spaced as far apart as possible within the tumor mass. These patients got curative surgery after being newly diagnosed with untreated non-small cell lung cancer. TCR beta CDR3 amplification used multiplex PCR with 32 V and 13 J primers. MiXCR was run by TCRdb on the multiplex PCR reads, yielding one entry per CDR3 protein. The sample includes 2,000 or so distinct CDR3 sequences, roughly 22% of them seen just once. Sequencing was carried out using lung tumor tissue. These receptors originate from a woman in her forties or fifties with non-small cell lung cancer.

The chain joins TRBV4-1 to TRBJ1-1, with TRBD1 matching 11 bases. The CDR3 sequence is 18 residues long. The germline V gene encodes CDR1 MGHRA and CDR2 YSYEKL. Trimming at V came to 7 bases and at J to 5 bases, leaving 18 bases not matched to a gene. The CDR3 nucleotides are TGCGCCAGCATCCAGGGCCCCGGGACAGGGGGTCGTGGTACTGAAGCTTTCTTT. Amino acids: CASIQGPGTGGRGTEAFF.

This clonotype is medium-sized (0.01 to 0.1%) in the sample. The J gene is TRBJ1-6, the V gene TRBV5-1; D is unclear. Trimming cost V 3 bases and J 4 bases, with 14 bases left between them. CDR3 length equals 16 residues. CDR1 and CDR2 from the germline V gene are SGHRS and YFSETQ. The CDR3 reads CASSSEPDNYNSPLHF. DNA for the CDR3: TGCGCCAGCAGCTCCGAACCCGACAATTATAATTCACCCCTCCACTTT.

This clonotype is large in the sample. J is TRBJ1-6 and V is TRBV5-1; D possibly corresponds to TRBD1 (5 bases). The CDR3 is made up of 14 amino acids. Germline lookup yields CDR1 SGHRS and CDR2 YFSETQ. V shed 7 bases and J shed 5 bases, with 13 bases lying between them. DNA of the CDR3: TGCGCCAGCTCCACGACCAGGGATAATTCACCCCTCCACTTT. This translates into CASSTTRDNSPLHF.

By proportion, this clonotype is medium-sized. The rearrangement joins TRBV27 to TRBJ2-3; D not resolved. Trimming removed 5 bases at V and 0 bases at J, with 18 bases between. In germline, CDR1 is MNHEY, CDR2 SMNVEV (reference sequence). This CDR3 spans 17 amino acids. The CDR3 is CASSALSGGSSTDTQYF. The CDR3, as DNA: TGTGCCAGCAGTGCCCTCTCGGGCGGTTCTAGCACAGATACGCAGTATTTT.

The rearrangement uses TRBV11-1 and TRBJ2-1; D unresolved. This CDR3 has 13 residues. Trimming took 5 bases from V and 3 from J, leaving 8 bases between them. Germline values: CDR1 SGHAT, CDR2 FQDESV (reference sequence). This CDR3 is CASSTGFYNEQFF. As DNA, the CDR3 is TGTGCCAGCAGCACGGGTTTCTACAATGAGCAGTTCTTC.

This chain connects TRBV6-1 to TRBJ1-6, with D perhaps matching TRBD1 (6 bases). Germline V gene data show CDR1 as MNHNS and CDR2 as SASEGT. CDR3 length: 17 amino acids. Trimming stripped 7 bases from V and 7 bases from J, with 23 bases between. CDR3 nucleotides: TGTGCCAGCAACCAGGGGAGGGGGGACATCACGAATTCACCCCTCCACTTT. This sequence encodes CASNQGRGDITNSPLHF.

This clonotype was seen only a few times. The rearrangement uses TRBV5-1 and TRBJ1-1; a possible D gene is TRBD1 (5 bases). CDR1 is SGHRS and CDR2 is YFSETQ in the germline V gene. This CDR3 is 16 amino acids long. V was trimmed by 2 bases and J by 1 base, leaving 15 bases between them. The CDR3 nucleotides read TGCGCCAGCAGCTTTGGGGACTCCCGGGGGAACACTGAAGCTTTCTTT. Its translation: CASSFGDSRGNTEAFF.

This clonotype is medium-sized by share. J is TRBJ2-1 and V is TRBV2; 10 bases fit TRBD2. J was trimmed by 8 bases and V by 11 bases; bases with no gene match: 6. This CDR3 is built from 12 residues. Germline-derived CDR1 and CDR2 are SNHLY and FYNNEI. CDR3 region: CAGSGGADEQFF. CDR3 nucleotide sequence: TGTGCCGGAAGCGGGGGGGCCGATGAGCAGTTCTTC. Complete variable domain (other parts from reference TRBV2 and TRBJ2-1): EPEVTQTPSHQVTQMGQEVILRCVPISNHLYFYWYRQILGQKVEFLVSFYNNEISEKSEIFDDQFSVERPDGSNFTLKIRSTKLEDSAMYFCAGSGGADEQFFGPGTRLTVL.